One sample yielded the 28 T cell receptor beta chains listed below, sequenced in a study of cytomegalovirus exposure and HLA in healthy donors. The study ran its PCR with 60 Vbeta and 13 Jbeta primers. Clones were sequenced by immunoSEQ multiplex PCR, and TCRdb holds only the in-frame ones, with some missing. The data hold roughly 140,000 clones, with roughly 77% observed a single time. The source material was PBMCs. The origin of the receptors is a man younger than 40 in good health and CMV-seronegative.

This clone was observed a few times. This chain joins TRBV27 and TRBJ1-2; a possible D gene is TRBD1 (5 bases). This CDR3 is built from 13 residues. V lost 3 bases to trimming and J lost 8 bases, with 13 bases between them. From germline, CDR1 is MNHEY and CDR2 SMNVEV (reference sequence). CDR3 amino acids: CASSFGGIGGYTF. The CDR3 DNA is TGTGCCAGCAGTTTCGGGGGGATAGGGGGCTACACCTTC.

Here the CDR3 DNA reads TGTGCCAGCGGGGGCGGGGGGGAGCAGTACTTC. This translates into CASGGGGEQYF. V and J are TRBV5-4 and TRBJ2-7; TRBD2 matches at 8 bases. The CDR3 totals 11 residues. CDR1 and CDR2 (germline): SGHNT, YYREEE (reference sequence). The junction had 4 bases not matched to a gene; V was cut back by 7 bases and J by 7 bases.

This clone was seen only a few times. CDR3 amino acids: CASSLGRATEAFF. The CDR3 DNA follows: TGTGCCAGCAGCTTGGGCAGGGCCACTGAAGCTTTCTTT. This sequence joins TRBV5-6 and TRBJ1-1; D might be TRBD1 (5 bases). V was trimmed by 0 bases and J by 4 bases, leaving 7 bases between them. Germline V gives CDR1 SGHDT, CDR2 YYEEEE. CDR3 size: 13 residues.

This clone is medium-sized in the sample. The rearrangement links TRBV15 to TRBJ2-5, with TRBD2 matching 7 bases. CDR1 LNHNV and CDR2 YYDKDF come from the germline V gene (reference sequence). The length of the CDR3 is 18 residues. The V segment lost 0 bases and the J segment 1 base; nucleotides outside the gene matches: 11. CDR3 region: CATSRDKALGGGQETQYF. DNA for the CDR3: TGTGCCACCAGCAGAGATAAGGCTTTGGGGGGGGGCCAAGAGACCCAGTACTTC.

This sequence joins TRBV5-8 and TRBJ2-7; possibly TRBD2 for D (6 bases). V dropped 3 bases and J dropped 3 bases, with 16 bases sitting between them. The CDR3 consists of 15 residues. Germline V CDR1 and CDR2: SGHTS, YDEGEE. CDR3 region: CASSWRVKGDYEQYF. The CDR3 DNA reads TGTGCCAGCAGCTGGAGGGTGAAGGGCGACTACGAGCAGTACTTC.

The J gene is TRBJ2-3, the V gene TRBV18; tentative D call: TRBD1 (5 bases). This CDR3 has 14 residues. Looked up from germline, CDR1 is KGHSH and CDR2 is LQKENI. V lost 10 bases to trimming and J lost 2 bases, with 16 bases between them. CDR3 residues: CATQGRAYTDTQYF. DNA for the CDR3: TGTGCCACCCAGGGCAGGGCGTACACAGATACGCAGTATTTT.

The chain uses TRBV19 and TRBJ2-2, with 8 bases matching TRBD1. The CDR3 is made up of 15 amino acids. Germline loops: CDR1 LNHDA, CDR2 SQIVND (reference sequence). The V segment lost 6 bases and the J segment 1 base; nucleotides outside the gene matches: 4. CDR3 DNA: TGTGCCAGTAGATTGGACAGGGTGAACACCGGGGAGCTGTTTTTT. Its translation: CASRLDRVNTGELFF.

In nucleotides, the CDR3 is TGTGCCAGCAGACAAGACTCTGGAAACACCATATATTTT. It translates to CASRQDSGNTIYF. The V gene is TRBV6-5, the J gene TRBJ1-3, with unresolved D. Between the trimmed V and J ends, which lost 6 bases and 0 bases, there was a span of 6 bases. Per the germline V gene, CDR1 is MNHEY and CDR2 is SVGAGI. CDR3 length: 13 amino acids.

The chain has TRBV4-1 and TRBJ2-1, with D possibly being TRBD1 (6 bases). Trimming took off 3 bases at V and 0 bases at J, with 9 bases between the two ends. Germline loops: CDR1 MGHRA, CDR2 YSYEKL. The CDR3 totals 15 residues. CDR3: CASSHDRNSYNEQFF. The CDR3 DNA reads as TGCGCCAGCAGCCACGACAGGAACTCCTACAATGAGCAGTTCTTC.

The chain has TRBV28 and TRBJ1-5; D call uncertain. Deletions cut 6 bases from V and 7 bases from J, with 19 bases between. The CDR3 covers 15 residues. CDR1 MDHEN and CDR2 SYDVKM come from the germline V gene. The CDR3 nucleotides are TGTGCCAGCAGGCCTCCGGGATCCTGGGTGCAGCCCCAGCATTTT. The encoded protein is CASRPPGSWVQPQHF. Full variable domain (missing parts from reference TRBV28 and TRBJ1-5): DVKVTQSSRYLVKRTGEKVFLECVQDMDHENMFWYRQDPGLGLRLIYFSYDVKMKEKGDIPEGYSVSREKKERFSLILESASTNQTSMYLCASRPPGSWVQPQHFGDGTRLSIL.

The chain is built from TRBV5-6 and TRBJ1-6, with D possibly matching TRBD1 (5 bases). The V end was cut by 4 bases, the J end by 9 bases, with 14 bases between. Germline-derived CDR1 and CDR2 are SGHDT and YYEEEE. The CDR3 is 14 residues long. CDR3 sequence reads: CASSLQGRFSPLHF. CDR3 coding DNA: TGTGCCAGCAGCCTCCAGGGCAGGTTTTCACCCCTCCACTTT.

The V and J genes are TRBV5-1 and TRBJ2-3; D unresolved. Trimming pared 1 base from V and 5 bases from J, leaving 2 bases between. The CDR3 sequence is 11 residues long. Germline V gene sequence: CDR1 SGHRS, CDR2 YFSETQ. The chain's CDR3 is CASSLRDTQYF. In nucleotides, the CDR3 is TGCGCCAGCAGCTTGCGAGATACGCAGTATTTT.

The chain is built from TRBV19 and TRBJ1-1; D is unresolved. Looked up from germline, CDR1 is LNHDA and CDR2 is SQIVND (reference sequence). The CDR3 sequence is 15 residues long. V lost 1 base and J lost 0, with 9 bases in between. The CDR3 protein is CASSIASALNTEAFF. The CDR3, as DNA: TGTGCCAGTAGTATAGCCAGTGCTTTGAACACTGAAGCTTTCTTT.

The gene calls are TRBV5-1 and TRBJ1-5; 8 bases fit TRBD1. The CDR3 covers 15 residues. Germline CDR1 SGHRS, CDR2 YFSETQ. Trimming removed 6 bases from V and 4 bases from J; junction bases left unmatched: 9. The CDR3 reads CASTLGTGKNQPQHF. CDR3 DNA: TGCGCCAGCACCCTTGGGACAGGAAAAAATCAGCCCCAGCATTTT.

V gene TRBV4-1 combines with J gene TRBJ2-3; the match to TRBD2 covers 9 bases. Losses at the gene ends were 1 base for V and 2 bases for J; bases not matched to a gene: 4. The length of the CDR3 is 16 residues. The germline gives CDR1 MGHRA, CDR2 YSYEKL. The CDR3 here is CASSQASSGVTDTQYF. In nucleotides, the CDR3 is TGCGCCAGCAGCCAAGCTTCTAGCGGGGTCACAGATACGCAGTATTTT.

Written as DNA, the CDR3 is TGTGCCAGCAGCCCTCGACTGAAGAGCTCCTACAATGAGCAGTTCTTC. It encodes CASSPRLKSSYNEQFF. The chain employs TRBV5-4 and TRBJ2-1; D is unresolved. Germline assignment: CDR1 SGHNT and CDR2 YYREEE (reference sequence). V lost 4 bases to trimming and J lost 0 bases, with 14 bases between them. The CDR3 consists of 16 residues.

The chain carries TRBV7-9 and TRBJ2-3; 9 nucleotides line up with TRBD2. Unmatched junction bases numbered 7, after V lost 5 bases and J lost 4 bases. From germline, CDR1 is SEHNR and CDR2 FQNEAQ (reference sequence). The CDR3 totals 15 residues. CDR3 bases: TGTGCCAGCAGCCAGACTAGCGGAGGAGCAGATACGCAGTATTTT. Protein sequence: CASSQTSGGADTQYF.

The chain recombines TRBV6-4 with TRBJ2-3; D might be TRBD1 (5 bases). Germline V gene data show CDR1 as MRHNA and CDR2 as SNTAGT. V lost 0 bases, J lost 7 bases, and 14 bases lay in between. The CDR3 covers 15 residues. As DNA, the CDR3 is TGTGCCAGCAGTGACTCAGGGGCGGCAGGTCATACGCAGTATTTT. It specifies CASSDSGAAGHTQYF.

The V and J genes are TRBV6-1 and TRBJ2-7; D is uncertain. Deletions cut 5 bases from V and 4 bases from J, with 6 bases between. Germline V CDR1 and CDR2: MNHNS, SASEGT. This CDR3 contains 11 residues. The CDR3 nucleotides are TGTGCCAGCAGTACAAGTTACGAGCAGTACTTC. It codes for CASSTSYEQYF.

CDR3 protein: CASSLDRVREQYF. The CDR3 DNA is TGTGCCAGTAGTCTGGACAGGGTGCGGGAGCAGTACTTC. The chain uses TRBV19 and TRBJ2-7, with 8 bases aligning to TRBD1. This CDR3 region has 13 residues. Per the germline V gene, CDR1 is LNHDA and CDR2 is SQIVND (reference sequence). V shed 5 bases and J 7 bases; nucleotides not matched to a gene: 7.

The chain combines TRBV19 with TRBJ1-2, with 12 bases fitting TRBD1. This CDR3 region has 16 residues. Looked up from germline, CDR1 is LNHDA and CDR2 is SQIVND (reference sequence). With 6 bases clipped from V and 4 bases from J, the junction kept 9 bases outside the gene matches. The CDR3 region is CASRAGTGGPFYGYTF. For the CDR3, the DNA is TGTGCCAGTAGGGCCGGGACAGGGGGCCCTTTCTATGGCTACACCTTC.

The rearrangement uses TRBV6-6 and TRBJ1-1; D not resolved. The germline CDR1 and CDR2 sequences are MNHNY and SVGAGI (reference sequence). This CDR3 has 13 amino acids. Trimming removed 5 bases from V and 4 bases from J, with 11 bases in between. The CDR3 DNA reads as TGTGCCAGCAGTCAAGGACTCACCACTGAAGCTTTCTTT. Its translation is CASSQGLTTEAFF.

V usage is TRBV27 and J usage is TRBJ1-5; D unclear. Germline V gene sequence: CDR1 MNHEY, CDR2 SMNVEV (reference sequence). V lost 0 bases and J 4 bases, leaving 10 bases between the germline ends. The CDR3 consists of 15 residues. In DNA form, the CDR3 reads TGTGCCAGCAGTTTATCCGGGGTGGTTAATCAGCCCCAGCATTTT. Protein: CASSLSGVVNQPQHF.

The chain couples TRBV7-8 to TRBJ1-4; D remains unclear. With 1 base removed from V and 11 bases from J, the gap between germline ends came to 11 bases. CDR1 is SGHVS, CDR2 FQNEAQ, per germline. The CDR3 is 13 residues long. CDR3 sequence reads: CASSLGGSGKLFF. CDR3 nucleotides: TGTGCCAGCAGCTTAGGAGGTTCGGGGAAACTGTTTTTT.

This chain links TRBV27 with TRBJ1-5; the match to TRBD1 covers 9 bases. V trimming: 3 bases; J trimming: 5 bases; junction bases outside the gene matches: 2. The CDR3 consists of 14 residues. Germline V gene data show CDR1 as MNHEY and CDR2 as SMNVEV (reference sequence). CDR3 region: CASSLGQGHQPQHF. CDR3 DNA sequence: TGTGCCAGCAGTTTGGGACAGGGTCATCAGCCCCAGCATTTT.

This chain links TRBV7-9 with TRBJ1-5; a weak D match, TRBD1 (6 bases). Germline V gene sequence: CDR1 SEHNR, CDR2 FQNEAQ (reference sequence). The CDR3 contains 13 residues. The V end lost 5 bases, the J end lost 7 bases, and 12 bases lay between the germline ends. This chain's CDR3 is CASSLWTDQPQHF. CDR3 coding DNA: TGTGCCAGCAGCCTCTGGACAGACCAGCCCCAGCATTTT. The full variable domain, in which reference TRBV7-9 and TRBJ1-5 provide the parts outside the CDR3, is DTGVSQNPRHKITKRGQNVTFRCDPISEHNRLYWYRQTLGQGPEFLTYFQNEAQLEKSRLLSDRFSAERPKGSFSTLEIQRTEQGDSAMYLCASSLWTDQPQHFGDGTRLSIL.

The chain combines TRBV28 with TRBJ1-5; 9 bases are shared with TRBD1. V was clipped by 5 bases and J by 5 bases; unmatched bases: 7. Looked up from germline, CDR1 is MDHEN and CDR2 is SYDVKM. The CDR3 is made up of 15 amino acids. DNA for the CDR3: TGTGCCAGCAGTCGGACAGGGGTACCACATCAGCCCCAGCATTTT. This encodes CASSRTGVPHQPQHF.

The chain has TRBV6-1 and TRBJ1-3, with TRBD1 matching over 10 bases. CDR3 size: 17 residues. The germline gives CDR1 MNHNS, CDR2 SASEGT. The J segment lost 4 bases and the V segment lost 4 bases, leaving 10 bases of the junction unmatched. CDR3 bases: TGTGCCAGCAGTGCTAATCGACAGGGGGCGTACGGAAACACCATATATTTT. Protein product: CASSANRQGAYGNTIYF.